The 13 T cell receptor beta chains reported below all come from one sample, sequenced in a study of T cells in Graves' hyperthyroidism and ophthalmopathy. There were TCR beta CDR3 regions amplified from RNA transcripts. The primer set for the first-round RT-PCR of the TCR CDR3 was HTBI. TCRdb reprocessed the multiplex PCR reads via MiXCR and lists one record per CDR3 protein. Of more than 500,000 distinct CDR3 sequences in the sample, roughly 14% were seen once. Sequencing was carried out using blood. The receptors here all came from a woman aged 40 to 49 with Graves' ophthalmopathy.

This clonotype was seen many times. This chain joins TRBV28 and TRBJ1-1; no firm D call. V was cut by 3 bases and J by 3 bases, with 14 bases left in between. CDR3 length: 15 residues. Germline lookup yields CDR1 MDHEN and CDR2 SYDVKM. CDR3 residues: CASSLADGIYTEAFF. In DNA form, the CDR3 reads TGTGCCAGCAGTTTGGCCGATGGGATCTACACTGAAGCTTTCTTT.

On this clonotype: This sequence may be a read error, since a much larger clone differs from it by one base. J is TRBJ1-1 and V is TRBV11-3, with D hard to call. CDR3 length: 15 residues. CDR1 is SGHNT, CDR2 YENEEA, per germline. The CDR3 DNA is TGTGCCAGCGGCTTGGGAACAGACGCGTTCCAAATCGCTTTCTTT. It is translated as CASGLGTDAFQIAFF.

This clonotype was seen many times. This sequence joins TRBV28 and TRBJ2-7; 9 positions agree with TRBD1. CDR3 length: 15 residues. The germline gives CDR1 MDHEN, CDR2 SYDVKM. V was pared by 6 bases and J by 2 bases, with 8 bases of the junction left unmatched. CDR3 bases: TGTGCCAGCAGGGTACCGGGACAGGGTACCTACGAGCAGTACTTC. Amino acids: CASRVPGQGTYEQYF.

This clonotype was detected only a few times. Possible read error: a much larger clone is one base away. The chain joins TRBV28 to TRBJ1-1; D is unresolved. CDR1 is MDHEN and CDR2 is SYDVKM in the germline V gene. The CDR3 is 16 residues long. DNA of the CDR3: TGTGCCGGCAGTTTGAGCGTGGCGGACCTGAACACTGAAGCTTTCTTT. The encoded protein is CAGSLSVADLNTEAFF. Drawing the rest from reference TRBV28 and TRBJ1-1, the complete variable domain is DVKVTQSSRYLVKRTGEKVFLECVQDMDHENMFWYRQDPGLGLRLIYFSYDVKMKEKGDIPEGYSVSREKKERFSLILESASTNQTSMYLCAGSLSVADLNTEAFFGQGTRLTVV.

The CDR3 coding sequence is TGTGCCAGCAGTTTTGGGCTTCATTACGAGCAGTACTTC. Protein: CASSFGLHYEQYF. The chain couples TRBV12-3 or TRBV12-4 to TRBJ2-7; D remains ambiguous. V gave up 3 bases and J gave up 4 bases, with 10 bases separating them. The CDR3 extends over 13 amino acids.

V usage is TRBV27 and J usage is TRBJ2-5; tentatively, D is TRBD1 (5 bases). The germline V gene has CDR1 MNHEY and CDR2 SMNVEV (reference sequence). The CDR3 is 14 amino acids. Trimming stripped 2 bases from V and 1 base from J, with 8 bases between. For the CDR3, the DNA is TGTGCCAGCAGTTTAAAGGACACCCAAGAGACCCAGTACTTC. Residues: CASSLKDTQETQYF.

This clonotype was recorded at least ten times. The CDR3 is CASKANSYEQYF. Written as DNA, the CDR3 is TGTGCCAGCAAGGCAAACTCCTACGAGCAGTACTTC. The V call is TRBV28, the J call TRBJ2-7, with D hard to call. There are 12 residues in the CDR3. The germline V gene encodes CDR1 MDHEN and CDR2 SYDVKM. The ends were cut back, 7 bases at V and 0 bases at J, with 7 bases in the middle.

This clonotype came up many times. This rearrangement joins TRBV7-2 to TRBJ2-3; perhaps TRBD2 as D (6 bases). Per the germline V gene, CDR1 is SGHTA and CDR2 is FQGNSA. With 0 bases removed from V and 8 bases from J, the gap between germline ends came to 12 bases. The CDR3 is made up of 14 amino acids. The CDR3 protein is CASSLAPGDPTQYF. In DNA, the CDR3 is TGTGCCAGCAGCTTAGCGCCGGGAGATCCTACGCAGTATTTT.

This clonotype was seen at least ten times. The V gene is TRBV6-5, the J gene TRBJ2-5; D is unresolved. Trimming took off 4 bases at V and 4 bases at J, with 16 bases between the two ends. Germline V gene sequence: CDR1 MNHEY, CDR2 SVGAGI. The CDR3 is 15 residues long. In DNA form, the CDR3 reads TGTGCCAGCAGTTCCTATCTTCGCGAGCGAGAGACCCAGTACTTC. It specifies CASSSYLRERETQYF.

A word on this clonotype: One end of the junction does not line up with germline, which may come from a read error. The rearrangement links TRBV19 to TRBJ1-1; 7 bases line up with TRBD1. From germline, CDR1 is LNHDA and CDR2 SQIVND (reference sequence). This CDR3 contains 20 residues. CDR3 DNA: TGTGCCAGTAGTATAGCCACCCCGGGAAAGGGGGCAGGAGTCGATTCCGGGGCTCTCTTT. This gives the protein CASSIATPGKGAGVDSGALF.

This clonotype was observed once. The V call is TRBV7-2, the J call TRBJ2-7; 10 bases map to TRBD2. V shed 7 bases and J 3 bases; nucleotides not matched to a gene: 6. The CDR3 runs 14 residues. Germline V CDR1 and CDR2: SGHTA, FQGNSA. CDR3 sequence reads: CASTLAGANYEQYF. CDR3 in DNA: TGTGCCAGCACCCTAGCGGGAGCCAACTACGAGCAGTACTTC. The whole variable domain, filled in from reference TRBV7-2 and TRBJ2-7, reads GAGVSQSPSNKVTEKGKDVELRCDPISGHTALYWYRQSLGQGLEFLIYFQGNSAPDKSGLPSDRFSAERTGGSVSTLTIQRTQQEDSAVYLCASTLAGANYEQYFGPGTRLTVT.

The V and J genes are TRBV12-5 and TRBJ2-7, with 8 bases identical to TRBD1. With V trimmed by 9 bases and J by 7 bases, 11 bases remained unmatched. The CDR3 consists of 13 residues. Germline loops: CDR1 LGHNT, CDR2 FRNRAP. Here the CDR3 reads CARHRTGSFEQYF. The CDR3 DNA sequence: TGTGCTAGACACAGGACAGGGTCGTTTGAGCAGTACTTC. Together with reference TRBV12-5 and TRBJ2-7, the CDR3 gives the full variable domain: DARVTQTPRHKVTEMGQEVTMRCQPILGHNTVFWYRQTMMQGLELLAYFRNRAPLDDSGMPKDRFSAEMPDATLATLKIQPSEPRDSAVYFCARHRTGSFEQYFGPGTRLTVT.

There are many counts of this clonotype. This chain connects TRBV7-2 to TRBJ2-5; a weak D match, TRBD2 (6 bases). This CDR3 contains 13 residues. V lost 3 bases, J lost 5 bases, and 10 bases lay in between. From germline, CDR1 is SGHTA and CDR2 FQGNSA. The CDR3: CASSFPGRETQYF. The CDR3 DNA reads as TGTGCCAGCAGCTTCCCGGGGAGGGAGACCCAGTACTTC.